This is a list of T cell receptor beta chains from one sample in a study of pediatric ulcerative colitis. The protocol was immunoSEQ multiplex PCR, while the TCRdb copy is restricted to in-frame clones and leaves out a portion. The sample records 45,000 to 75,000 clones, 85% to 90% being singletons. The sequencing input was blood. These receptors came from a boy under 18 who was a control in a study of pediatric ulcerative colitis. The CDR3 runs from the conserved cysteine through the conserved F or W. D genes are given only for firm matches. Clone size is stated in some rows and not others, as once, few, many or a class when expanded.

>TRBV9|NA|TRBJ2-7|NA
CASSSYEQYF
TGTGCCAGCAGCTCCTACGAGCAGTACTTC
>TRBV6-5|NA|TRBJ1-3|NA
CASSYDISGNTIYF
TGTGCCAGCAGTTACGACATCTCTGGAAACACCATATATTTT
>TRBV4-3|NA|TRBJ2-2|NA
CASSPGSGLVGRELFF
TGCGCCAGCAGCCCGGGGAGTGGATTGGTCGGCAGGGAGCTGTTTTTT
>TRBV4-3|NA|TRBJ1-3|NA
CASSQAPVEETGPGNTIYF
TGCGCCAGCAGCCAAGCGCCGGTGGAGGAGACGGGACCTGGAAACACCATATATTTT
>TRBV6-5|few|TRBJ1-2|NA
CASRRNYGYTF
TGTGCCAGCAGAAGGAACTATGGCTACACCTTC
>TRBV7-3|NA|TRBJ2-1|NA
CASSLGPTSEQFF
TGTGCCAGCAGCTTGGGACCTACGAGTGAGCAGTTCTTC
>TRBV21-1|NA|TRBJ2-1|NA
CGSFPLRTENEQFF
TGTGGTTCTTTCCCCCTTAGAACCGAGAATGAGCAGTTCTTC
>TRBV19|NA|TRBJ1-5|NA
CASSIVSAGNQPQHF
TGTGCCAGTAGTATTGTCTCGGCAGGGAATCAGCCCCAGCATTTT
>TRBV18|NA|TRBJ2-7|NA
CASSPPGLNSYEQYF
TGTGCCAGCTCACCACCGGGACTTAACTCCTACGAGCAGTACTTC
>TRBV27|NA|TRBJ2-1|NA
CASSLYSSRTYNEQFF
TGTGCCAGCAGTTTATACTCCTCTCGTACTTACAATGAGCAGTTCTTC
>TRBV9|NA|TRBJ2-7|TRBD1
CASSEGSTDRVHEQYF
TGTGCCAGCAGCGAGGGGTCGACGGACAGGGTACACGAGCAGTACTTC
>TRBV7-3|NA|TRBJ2-1|NA
CASSTAPGAGNEQFF
TGTGCCAGCAGCACAGCCCCGGGGGCGGGGAATGAGCAGTTCTTC
>TRBV5-1|NA|TRBJ1-1|TRBD1
CASRAGGLMNTEAFF
TGCGCCAGCAGGGCAGGGGGGCTTATGAACACTGAAGCTTTCTTT
>TRBV15|NA|TRBJ2-7|NA
CATSRGGGNSYEQYF
TGTGCCACCAGCAGAGGTGGCGGTAACTCCTACGAGCAGTACTTC
>TRBV4-1|NA|TRBJ2-1|TRBD1
CASSQVNRGSYNEQFF
TGCGCCAGCAGCCAAGTAAACAGGGGCTCCTACAATGAGCAGTTCTTC
>TRBV28|NA|TRBJ2-5|TRBD1
CASSLWGPTGQETQYF
TGTGCCAGCAGTCTTTGGGGGCCGACAGGGCAAGAGACCCAGTACTTC
>TRBV27|NA|TRBJ1-1|NA
CASSLRGGSTEAFF
TGTGCCAGCAGTTTACGTGGGGGTAGCACTGAAGCTTTCTTT
>TRBV4-3|NA|TRBJ2-3|NA
CASSDRGDTQYF
TGCGCCAGCAGCGATCGGGGCGATACGCAGTATTTT
>TRBV5-4|few|TRBJ1-2|NA
CASSLYGAGYGYTF
TGTGCCAGCAGCTTGTATGGCGCCGGCTATGGCTACACCTTC
>TRBV7-8|NA|TRBJ2-3|NA
CASSSTGPSSTDTQYF
TGTGCCAGCAGCTCGACGGGACCCTCATCCACAGATACGCAGTATTTT
>TRBV9|NA|TRBJ1-1|NA
CASSVLRDTEAFF
TGTGCCAGCAGCGTACTGAGGGACACTGAAGCTTTCTTT
>TRBV7-8|NA|TRBJ2-1|TRBD2
CASSLGQRGRTFYNEQFF
TGTGCCAGCAGCTTGGGTCAGCGGGGCAGAACTTTCTACAATGAGCAGTTCTTC
>TRBV5-1|NA|TRBJ2-3|TRBD2
CASGLAGGPYTQYF
TGCGCCAGCGGCCTAGCGGGGGGACCGTATACGCAGTATTTT
>TRBV14|NA|TRBJ2-7|TRBD2
CASSYLAGAYEQYF
TGTGCCAGCAGCTATCTAGCGGGAGCCTACGAGCAGTACTTC
>TRBV5-4|NA|TRBJ2-2|TRBD2
CASRSSGANTGELFF
TGTGCCAGCAGGTCTAGCGGGGCGAACACCGGGGAGCTGTTTTTT
>TRBV7-2|NA|TRBJ2-2|NA
CASSVNRGTGELFF
TGTGCCAGCAGCGTTAATCGAGGGACCGGGGAGCTGTTTTTT
>TRBV28|NA|TRBJ1-1|NA
CASSFRVTEAFF
TGTGCCAGCAGTTTTCGCGTCACTGAAGCTTTCTTT
>TRBV5-1|few|TRBJ1-2|NA
CASSLVLGEADGYTF
TGCGCCAGCAGCTTGGTGCTTGGGGAGGCAGATGGCTACACCTTC
>TRBV10-2|NA|TRBJ1-2|TRBD1
CASSDRLAGTGYGYTF
TGCGCCAGCAGTGACCGATTAGCAGGGACAGGGTATGGCTACACCTTC
>TRBV4-3|NA|TRBJ2-3|TRBD2
CASSQRLAGAFTDTQYF
TGCGCCAGCAGCCAACGACTAGCGGGGGCGTTCACAGATACGCAGTATTTT
>TRBV19|NA|TRBJ1-3|NA
CASSDRFSGNTIYF
TGTGCCAGTAGTGACAGGTTTTCTGGAAACACCATATATTTT
>TRBV28|NA|TRBJ2-7|TRBD2
CASSSAGLAGGAYEQYF
TGTGCCAGCAGTTCCGCCGGACTAGCGGGGGGGGCCTACGAGCAGTACTTC
>TRBV5-1|NA|TRBJ2-1|TRBD2
CASTLEAGGLNEQFF
TGCGCCAGCACCCTCGAGGCGGGGGGGCTTAATGAGCAGTTCTTC
>TRBV9|NA|TRBJ2-7|NA
CASSPVPSDYEQYF
TGTGCCAGCAGCCCTGTGCCCTCAGACTACGAGCAGTACTTC
>TRBV13|NA|TRBJ2-7|TRBD1
CASSMDRDPYEQYF
TGTGCCAGCAGCATGGACAGGGACCCCTACGAGCAGTACTTC
>TRBV27|once|TRBJ1-2|TRBD1
CASSSLGTAITNYGYTF
TGTGCCAGCAGTTCATTAGGGACAGCCATTACTAACTATGGCTACACCTTC
>TRBV2|few|TRBJ2-7|TRBD1
CASRRDSSYEQYF
TGTGCCAGCAGACGGGACAGTTCCTACGAGCAGTACTTC
>TRBV10-2|NA|TRBJ2-1|TRBD2
CASSDPTSGRASEQFF
TGCGCCAGCAGTGACCCGACTAGCGGGAGGGCCTCGGAGCAGTTCTTC
>TRBV19|NA|TRBJ1-2|TRBD1
CASSILPGQGAQGYTF
TGTGCCAGTAGTATCTTGCCGGGACAGGGGGCGCAAGGCTACACCTTC
>TRBV5-4|NA|TRBJ2-3|TRBD2
CASSLDGGGTDTQYF
TGTGCCAGCAGCTTGGATGGCGGGGGAACAGATACGCAGTATTTT
>TRBV20-1|few|TRBJ1-1|NA
CSARYLPEAFF
TGCAGTGCTAGATACCTCCCTGAAGCTTTCTTT
>TRBV9|NA|TRBJ2-5|TRBD2
CASSAGLAMSETQYF
TGTGCCAGCAGCGCGGGACTAGCGATGTCAGAGACCCAGTACTTC
>TRBV4-2|once|TRBJ2-7|TRBD2
CASSLSGTSSYEQYF
TGTGCCAGCAGTCTTTCCGGGACTAGCTCCTACGAGCAGTACTTC